The next 7 T cell receptor beta chains were all read from a single sample in a study of T cell clones after liver transplantation. The data were produced by immunoSEQ multiplex PCR, yet TCRdb's version contains in-frame clones alone and is incomplete. The table records more than 70,000 clones, roughly 83% of them present only once. Sequencing used CD4+ T cells from blood, obtained at the 22-month timepoint. The origin of the receptors is a human patient who received a liver transplant. T cells may partly derive from the graft donor.

The V and J genes are TRBV20-1 and TRBJ2-2; D unclear. The CDR3 sequence is 11 residues long. Trimming pared 3 bases from V and 5 bases from J, leaving 4 bases between. In germline, CDR1 is DFQATT, CDR2 SNEGSKA (reference sequence). The CDR3 protein is CSARGTGELFF. The CDR3 region has the DNA TGCAGTGCTAGGGGGACCGGGGAGCTGTTTTTT.

The count of this clone is one. The chain is built from TRBV2 and TRBJ2-2; 7 positions match TRBD1. The CDR3 is made up of 15 amino acids. CDR1 and CDR2 from the germline V gene are SNHLY and FYNNEI. V lost 6 bases to trimming and J lost 3 bases; unmatched junction nucleotides: 7. The CDR3: CASRPRGRDTGELFF. DNA of the CDR3: TGTGCCAGCAGGCCGAGGGGGCGGGACACCGGGGAGCTGTTTTTT. Based on the CDR3 plus reference TRBV2 and TRBJ2-2, the full variable domain is EPEVTQTPSHQVTQMGQEVILRCVPISNHLYFYWYRQILGQKVEFLVSFYNNEISEKSEIFDDQFSVERPDGSNFTLKIRSTKLEDSAMYFCASRPRGRDTGELFFGEGSRLTVL.

The chain recombines TRBV7-2 with TRBJ2-3, with D hard to call. This CDR3 contains 14 residues. The V end was cut by 2 bases, the J end by 7 bases, with 13 bases between. The germline gives CDR1 SGHTA, CDR2 FQGNSA. The CDR3 bases are TGTGCCAGCAGCTTACCCCTTACACCTAATACGCAGTATTTT. Translating gives CASSLPLTPNTQYF.

The V call is TRBV7-2, the J call TRBJ2-7; D might be TRBD2 (6 bases). This CDR3 spans 13 amino acids. CDR1 is SGHTA, CDR2 FQGNSA, per germline. The ends were cut back, 0 bases at V and 3 bases at J, with 6 bases in the middle. For the CDR3, the DNA is TGTGCCAGCAGCTTAGCGGGGGGCTACGAGCAGTACTTC. Translation: CASSLAGGYEQYF.

The gene calls are TRBV18 and TRBJ2-5; no reliable D call. V lost 3 bases, J lost 1 base, and 9 bases lay in between. This CDR3 contains 14 residues. Looked up from germline, CDR1 is KGHSH and CDR2 is LQKENI. The CDR3 DNA is TGTGCCAGCTCACCCGCCCGGACCCAAGAGACCCAGTACTTC. Translated: CASSPARTQETQYF.

V and J are TRBV19 and TRBJ1-3; no clear D. CDR3 length: 12 amino acids. V lost 3 bases, J lost 6 bases, and 6 bases lay in between. Germline assignment: CDR1 LNHDA and CDR2 SQIVND (reference sequence). DNA of the CDR3: TGTGCCAGTAGTATGTCGGAAAACACCATATATTTT. Protein: CASSMSENTIYF.

CDR3 DNA: TGCGCCAGCAGCGATCCTCCCGGGGATACGCAGTATTTT. It encodes CASSDPPGDTQYF. The chain joins TRBV5-1 to TRBJ2-3; D unresolved. V lost 4 bases and J 6 bases, leaving 12 bases between the germline ends. Looked up from germline, CDR1 is SGHRS and CDR2 is YFSETQ. The CDR3 contains 13 residues.